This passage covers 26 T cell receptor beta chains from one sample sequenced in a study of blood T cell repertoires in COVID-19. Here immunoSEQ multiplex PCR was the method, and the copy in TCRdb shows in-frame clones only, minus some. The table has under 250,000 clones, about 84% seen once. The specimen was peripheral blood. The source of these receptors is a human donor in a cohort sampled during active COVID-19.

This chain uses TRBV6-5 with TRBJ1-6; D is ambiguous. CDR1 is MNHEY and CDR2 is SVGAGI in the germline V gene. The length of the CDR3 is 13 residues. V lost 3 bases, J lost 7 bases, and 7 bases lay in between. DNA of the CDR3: TGTGCCAGCAGTTATTTCGGGAATTCACCCCTCCACTTT. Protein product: CASSYFGNSPLHF.

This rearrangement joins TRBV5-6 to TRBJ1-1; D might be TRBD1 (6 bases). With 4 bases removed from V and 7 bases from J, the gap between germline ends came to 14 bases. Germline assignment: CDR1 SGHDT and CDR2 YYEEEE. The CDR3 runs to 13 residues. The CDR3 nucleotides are TGTGCCAGCAGCGTGGGGGGGCTTGATGAAGCTTTCTTT. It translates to CASSVGGLDEAFF. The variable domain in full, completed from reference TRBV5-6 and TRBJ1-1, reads DAGVTQSPTHLIKTRGQQVTLRCSPKSGHDTVSWYQQALGQGPQFIFQYYEEEERQRGNFPDRFSGHQFPNYSSELNVNALLLGDSALYLCASSVGGLDEAFFGQGTRLTVV.

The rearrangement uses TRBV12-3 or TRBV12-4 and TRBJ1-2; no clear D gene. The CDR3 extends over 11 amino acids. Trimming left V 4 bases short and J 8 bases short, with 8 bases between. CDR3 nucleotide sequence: TGTGCCAGCAGTTCGGGTAGGGGCTACACCTTC. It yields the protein CASSSGRGYTF.

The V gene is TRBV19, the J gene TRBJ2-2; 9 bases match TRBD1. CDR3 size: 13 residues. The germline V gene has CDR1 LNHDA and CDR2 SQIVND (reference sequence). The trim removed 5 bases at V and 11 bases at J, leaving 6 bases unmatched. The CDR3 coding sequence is TGTGCCAGTAGTCCCAACACAGGGGGCGAGCTGTTTTTT. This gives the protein CASSPNTGGELFF.

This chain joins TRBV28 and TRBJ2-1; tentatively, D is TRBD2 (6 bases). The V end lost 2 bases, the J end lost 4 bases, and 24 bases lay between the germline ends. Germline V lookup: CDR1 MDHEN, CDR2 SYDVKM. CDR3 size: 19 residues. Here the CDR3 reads CASSLGRTSSGPFYNEQFF. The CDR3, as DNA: TGTGCCAGCAGTTTAGGTCGGACTTCCAGCGGGCCCTTTTACAATGAGCAGTTCTTC.

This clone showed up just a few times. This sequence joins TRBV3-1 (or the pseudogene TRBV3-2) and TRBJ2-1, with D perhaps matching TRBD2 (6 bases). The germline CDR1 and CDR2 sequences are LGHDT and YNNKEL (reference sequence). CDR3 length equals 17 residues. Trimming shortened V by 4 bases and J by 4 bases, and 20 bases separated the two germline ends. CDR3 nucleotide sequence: TGTGCCAGCAGCCCCTACCGTGGGCTAGCGTCGTACAATGAGCAGTTCTTC. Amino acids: CASSPYRGLASYNEQFF.

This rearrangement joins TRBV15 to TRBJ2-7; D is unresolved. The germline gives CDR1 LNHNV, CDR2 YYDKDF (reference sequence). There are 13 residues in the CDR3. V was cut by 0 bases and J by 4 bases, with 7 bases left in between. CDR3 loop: CATSRDGSYEQYF. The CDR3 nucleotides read TGTGCCACCAGCAGAGATGGTAGTTACGAGCAGTACTTC.

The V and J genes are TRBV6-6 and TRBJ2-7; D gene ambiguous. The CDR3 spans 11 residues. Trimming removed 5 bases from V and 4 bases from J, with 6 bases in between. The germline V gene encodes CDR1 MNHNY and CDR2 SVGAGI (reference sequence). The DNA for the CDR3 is TGTGCCAGCAGTCGCCGGTACGAGCAGTACTTC. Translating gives CASSRRYEQYF.

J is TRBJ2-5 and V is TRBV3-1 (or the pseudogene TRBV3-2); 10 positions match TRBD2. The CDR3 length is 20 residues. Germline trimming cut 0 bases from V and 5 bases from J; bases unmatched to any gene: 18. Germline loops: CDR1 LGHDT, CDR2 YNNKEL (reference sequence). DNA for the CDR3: TGTGCCAGCAGCCAAGATCTCAGCGGGGGGGCCTTATTCTTTGGGGAGACCCAGTACTTC. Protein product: CASSQDLSGGALFFGETQYF.

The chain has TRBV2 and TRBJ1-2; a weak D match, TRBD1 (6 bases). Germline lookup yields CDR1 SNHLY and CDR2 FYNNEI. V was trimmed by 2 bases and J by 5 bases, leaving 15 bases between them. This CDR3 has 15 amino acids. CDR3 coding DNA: TGTGCCAGCAGTGAAAGGCGGGGGCAGGAGTATGGCTACACCTTC. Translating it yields CASSERRGQEYGYTF. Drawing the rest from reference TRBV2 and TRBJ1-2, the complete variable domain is EPEVTQTPSHQVTQMGQEVILRCVPISNHLYFYWYRQILGQKVEFLVSFYNNEISEKSEIFDDQFSVERPDGSNFTLKIRSTKLEDSAMYFCASSERRGQEYGYTFGSGTRLTVV.

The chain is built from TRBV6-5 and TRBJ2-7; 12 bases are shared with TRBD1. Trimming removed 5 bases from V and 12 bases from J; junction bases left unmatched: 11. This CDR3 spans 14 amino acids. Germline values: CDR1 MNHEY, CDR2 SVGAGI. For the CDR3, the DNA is TGTGCCAGCAGTAGGGACAGGGGGCGGTTTCGGGTGTACTTC. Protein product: CASSRDRGRFRVYF.

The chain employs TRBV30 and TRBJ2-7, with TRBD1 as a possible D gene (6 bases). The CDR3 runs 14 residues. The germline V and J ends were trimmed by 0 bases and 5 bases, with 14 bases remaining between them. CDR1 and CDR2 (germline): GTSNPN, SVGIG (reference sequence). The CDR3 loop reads CAWSVLGRGNEQYF. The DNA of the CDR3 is TGTGCCTGGAGTGTACTTGGCAGGGGAAACGAGCAGTACTTC.

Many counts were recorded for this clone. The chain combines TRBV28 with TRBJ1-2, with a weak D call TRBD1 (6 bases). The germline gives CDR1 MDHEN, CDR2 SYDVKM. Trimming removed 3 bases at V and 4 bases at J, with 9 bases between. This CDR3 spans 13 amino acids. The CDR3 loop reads CASSFQGPYGYTF. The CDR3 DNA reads TGTGCCAGCAGTTTTCAGGGGCCCTATGGCTACACCTTC.

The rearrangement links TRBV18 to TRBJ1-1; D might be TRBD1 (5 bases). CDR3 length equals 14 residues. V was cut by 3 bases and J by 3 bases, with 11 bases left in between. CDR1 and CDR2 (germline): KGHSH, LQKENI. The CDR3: CASSPSFRDTEAFF. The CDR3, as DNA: TGTGCCAGCTCACCTTCGTTCAGGGACACTGAAGCTTTCTTT.

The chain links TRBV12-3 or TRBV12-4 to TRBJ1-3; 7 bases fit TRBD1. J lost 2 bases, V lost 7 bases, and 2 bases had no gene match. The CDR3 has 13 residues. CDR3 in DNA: TGTGCCAGCACGGGGACAGCTGGAAACACCATATATTTT. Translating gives CASTGTAGNTIYF.

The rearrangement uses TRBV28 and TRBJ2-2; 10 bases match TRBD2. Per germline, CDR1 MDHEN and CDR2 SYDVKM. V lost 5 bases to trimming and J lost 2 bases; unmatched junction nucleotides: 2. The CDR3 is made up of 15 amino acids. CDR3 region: CASSRTSGNTGELFF. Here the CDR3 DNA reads TGTGCCAGCAGTAGGACTAGCGGTAACACCGGGGAGCTGTTTTTT. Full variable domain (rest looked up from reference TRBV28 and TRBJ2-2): DVKVTQSSRYLVKRTGEKVFLECVQDMDHENMFWYRQDPGLGLRLIYFSYDVKMKEKGDIPEGYSVSREKKERFSLILESASTNQTSMYLCASSRTSGNTGELFFGEGSRLTVL.

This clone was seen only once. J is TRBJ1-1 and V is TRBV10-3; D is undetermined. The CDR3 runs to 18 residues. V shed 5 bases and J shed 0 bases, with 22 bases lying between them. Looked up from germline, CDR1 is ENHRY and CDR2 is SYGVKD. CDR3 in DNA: TGTGCCATCAGTTTGGTAATCTTACCGAAAGCCATGAACACTGAAGCTTTCTTT. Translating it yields CAISLVILPKAMNTEAFF.

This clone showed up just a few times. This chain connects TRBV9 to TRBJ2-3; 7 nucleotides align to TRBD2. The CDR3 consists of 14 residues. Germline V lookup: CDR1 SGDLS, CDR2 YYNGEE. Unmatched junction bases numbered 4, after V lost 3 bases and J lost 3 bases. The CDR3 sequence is CASSAGEGTDTQYF. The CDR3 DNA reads TGTGCCAGCAGCGCCGGGGAGGGAACAGATACGCAGTATTTT.

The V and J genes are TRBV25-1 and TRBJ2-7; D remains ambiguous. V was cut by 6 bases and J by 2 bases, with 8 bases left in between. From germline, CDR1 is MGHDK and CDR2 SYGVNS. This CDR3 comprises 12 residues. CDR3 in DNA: TGTGCCAGCAGCACTGCAACCTACGAGCAGTACTTC. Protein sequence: CASSTATYEQYF.

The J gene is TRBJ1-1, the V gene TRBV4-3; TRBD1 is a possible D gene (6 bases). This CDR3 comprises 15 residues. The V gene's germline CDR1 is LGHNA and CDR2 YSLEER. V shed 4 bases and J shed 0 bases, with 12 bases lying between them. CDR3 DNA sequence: TGCGCCAGCAGCCGGGGAGGGGGGTTGAACACTGAAGCTTTCTTT. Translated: CASSRGGGLNTEAFF.

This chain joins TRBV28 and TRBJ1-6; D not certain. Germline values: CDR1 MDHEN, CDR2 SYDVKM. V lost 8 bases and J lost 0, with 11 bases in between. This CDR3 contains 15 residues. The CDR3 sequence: CASGERSSYNSPLHF. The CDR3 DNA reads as TGTGCCAGCGGTGAGAGAAGCTCCTATAATTCACCCCTCCACTTT.

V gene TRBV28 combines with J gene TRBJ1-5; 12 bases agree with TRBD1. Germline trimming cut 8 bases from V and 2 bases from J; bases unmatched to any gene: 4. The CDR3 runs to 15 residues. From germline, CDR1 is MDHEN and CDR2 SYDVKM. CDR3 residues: CASGGQGAGNQPQHF. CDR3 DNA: TGTGCCAGCGGGGGACAGGGGGCGGGCAATCAGCCCCAGCATTTT.

For the CDR3, the DNA is TGTGCCAGTACTCCCGGAGGCCAGGGGGTCACTGAAGCTTTCTTT. Translation: CASTPGGQGVTEAFF. The chain recombines TRBV19 with TRBJ1-1, with 7 bases aligning to TRBD1. Germline lookup yields CDR1 LNHDA and CDR2 SQIVND (reference sequence). This CDR3 has 15 amino acids. J gave up 4 bases and V 7 bases, and 12 bases lay outside the gene matches.

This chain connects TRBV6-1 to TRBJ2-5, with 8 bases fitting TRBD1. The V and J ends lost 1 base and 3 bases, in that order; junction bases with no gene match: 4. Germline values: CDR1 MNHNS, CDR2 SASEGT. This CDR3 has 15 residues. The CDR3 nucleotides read TGTGCCAGCAGTGAAGTGTACAGGGGGGAAGAGACCCAGTACTTC. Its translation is CASSEVYRGEETQYF.

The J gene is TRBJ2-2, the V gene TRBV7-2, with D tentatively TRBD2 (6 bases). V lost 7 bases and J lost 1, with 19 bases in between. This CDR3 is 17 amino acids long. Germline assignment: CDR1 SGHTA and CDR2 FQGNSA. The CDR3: CASTLRRGSLNTGELFF. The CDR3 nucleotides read TGTGCCAGCACCCTTAGGAGGGGATCACTGAACACCGGGGAGCTGTTTTTT.

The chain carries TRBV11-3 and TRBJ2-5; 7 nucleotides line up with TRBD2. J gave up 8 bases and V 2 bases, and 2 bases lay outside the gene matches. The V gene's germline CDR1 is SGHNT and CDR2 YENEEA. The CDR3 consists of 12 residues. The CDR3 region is CASSLTGGTQYF. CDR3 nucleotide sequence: TGTGCCAGCAGCTTAACGGGGGGAACCCAGTACTTC.